This T cell receptor (beta chain) was observed in a study of CD8 T cells in ankylosing spondylitis. Study-level findings and limits: In ankylosing spondylitis blood, a motif of eight highly homologous TCR beta variants appeared characteristic.

This CDR3 comprises 15 residues. V lost 6 bases, J lost 7 bases, and 12 bases stayed unmatched. The germline V gene encodes CDR1 MNHNS and CDR2 SASEGT. This clonotype appeared many times. Its antigen remains unknown. TCRdb re-called the 5' RACE reads through MiXCR, storing one row per CDR3 protein. The sample includes 250,000 to 400,000 distinct CDR3 sequences, roughly 10% of them seen just once. This chain connects TRBV6-1 to TRBJ2-7, with 10 bases fitting TRBD2. Sample: blood, either unsorted or a sorted T cell fraction (not recorded which). The sequence was collected from a female donor with ankylosing spondylitis or in good health (not recorded which). The CDR3 here is CASRSTSGVPLEQYF. For the CDR3, the DNA is TGTGCCAGCAGAAGTACTAGCGGGGTGCCCTTGGAGCAGTACTTC.